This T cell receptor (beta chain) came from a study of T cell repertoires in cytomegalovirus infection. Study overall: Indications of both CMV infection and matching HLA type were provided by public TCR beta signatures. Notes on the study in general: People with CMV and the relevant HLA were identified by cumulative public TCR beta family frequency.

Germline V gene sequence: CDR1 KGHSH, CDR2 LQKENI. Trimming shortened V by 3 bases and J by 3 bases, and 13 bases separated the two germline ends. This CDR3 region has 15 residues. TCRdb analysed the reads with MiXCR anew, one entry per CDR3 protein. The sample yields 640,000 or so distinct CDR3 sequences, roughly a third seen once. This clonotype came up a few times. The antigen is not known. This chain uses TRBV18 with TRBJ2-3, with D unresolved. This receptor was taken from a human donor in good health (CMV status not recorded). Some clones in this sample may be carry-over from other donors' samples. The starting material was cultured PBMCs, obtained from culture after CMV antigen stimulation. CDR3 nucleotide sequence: TGTGCCAGCTCACCGCCGACCCCGGGTACAGATACGCAGTATTTT. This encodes CASSPPTPGTDTQYF.